Ten or more counts support the clone carrying this T cell receptor (beta chain). Its antigen remains unidentified. The data derive from a study of regulatory T cells in long-lasting Graves disease. On the study more broadly: With positive TSH receptor antibodies and over 5 years of antithyroid drugs, Graves' disease was considered persistent. Study-wide findings and caveats: Analyses excluded thyroid tissue, covering peripheral blood alone.

Library construction for TCR beta used iRepertoire HTBI primers and Arm-PCR of CDR3 regions. Original processing notes: Looking across samples, the authors found under 75 TRBV and approximately 14 TRBJ segments. MiXCR was run by TCRdb on the multiplex PCR reads, yielding one entry per CDR3 protein. TCRdb, rather than the study authors, made the V and J calls. The sample comprises some 300,000 distinct CDR3 sequences, 20% to 25% of which are singletons, and approximately 60% rests with the top ten. The V gene's germline CDR1 is SEHNR and CDR2 FQNEAQ (reference sequence). The CDR3 is made up of 14 amino acids. V lost 5 bases and J 2 bases, leaving 12 bases between the germline ends. The time point was: persistent/refractory GD, antithyroid drugs over 5 years with positive TRAb. PBMCs were the source of the RNA used for TCR sequencing.

Here the sequenced sample was peripheral blood mononuclear cells (PBMCs), taken when the disease was refractory, from a patient treated with antithyroid drugs. J is TRBJ2-5 and V is TRBV7-9, with D uncertain. This clonotype was sampled from a female donor with Graves disease. This CDR3 is CASSPWTQQETQYF. The CDR3 coding sequence is TGTGCCAGCAGCCCCTGGACCCAGCAAGAGACCCAGTACTTC.